Below are 2 T cell receptor beta chains sequenced from a single sample in a study of T cells in Graves' hyperthyroidism and ophthalmopathy. RNA transcripts yielded amplified TCR beta CDR3 regions. The TCR CDR3 first-round RT-PCR relied on the HTBI primer set. TCRdb reprocessed the multiplex PCR reads with MiXCR, giving one entry per CDR3 protein. The sample records some 760,000 distinct CDR3 sequences, 14% being singletons. Specimen: blood. The receptors were gathered from a woman younger than 30 with Graves' hyperthyroidism.

This clonotype came up a few times. This rearrangement joins TRBV7-9 to TRBJ2-3; D not resolved. CDR1 is SEHNR and CDR2 is FQNEAQ in the germline V gene (reference sequence). The CDR3 is 12 residues long. Trimming took 9 bases from V and 12 from J, leaving 19 bases between them. The CDR3 sequence is CASQAALWHQYF. The CDR3 nucleotides are TGTGCCAGTCAGGCGGCCCTTTGGCACCAGTATTTT.

The gene calls are TRBV19 and TRBJ2-1; no reliable D call. Germline loops: CDR1 LNHDA, CDR2 SQIVND (reference sequence). The CDR3 runs to 15 residues. Trimming cost V 5 bases and J 3 bases, with 14 bases left between them. The CDR3 sequence is CASSSVWGGYNEQFF. The CDR3 DNA sequence: TGTGCCAGTAGTTCCGTGTGGGGTGGCTACAATGAGCAGTTCTTC.